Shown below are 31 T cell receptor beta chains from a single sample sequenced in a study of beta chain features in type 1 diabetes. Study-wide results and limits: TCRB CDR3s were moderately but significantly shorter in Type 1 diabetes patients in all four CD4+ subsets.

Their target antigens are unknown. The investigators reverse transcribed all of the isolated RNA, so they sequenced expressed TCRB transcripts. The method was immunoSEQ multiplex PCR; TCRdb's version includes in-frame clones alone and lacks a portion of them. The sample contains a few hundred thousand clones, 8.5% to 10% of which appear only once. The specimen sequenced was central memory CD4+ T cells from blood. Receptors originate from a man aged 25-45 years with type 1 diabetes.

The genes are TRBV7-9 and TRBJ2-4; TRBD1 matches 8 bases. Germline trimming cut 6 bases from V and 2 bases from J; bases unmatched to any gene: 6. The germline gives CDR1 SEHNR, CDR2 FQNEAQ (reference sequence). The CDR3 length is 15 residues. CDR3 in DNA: TGTGCCAGCAGTCCAGGGGGCGCGACCAAAAACATTCAGTACTTC. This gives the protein CASSPGGATKNIQYF.

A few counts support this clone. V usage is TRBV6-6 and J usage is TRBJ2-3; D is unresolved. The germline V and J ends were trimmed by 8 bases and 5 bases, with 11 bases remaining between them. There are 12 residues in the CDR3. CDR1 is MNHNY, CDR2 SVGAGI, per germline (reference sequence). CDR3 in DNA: TGTGCCAGCCTGTTTAACCGAGATACGCAGTATTTT. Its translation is CASLFNRDTQYF.

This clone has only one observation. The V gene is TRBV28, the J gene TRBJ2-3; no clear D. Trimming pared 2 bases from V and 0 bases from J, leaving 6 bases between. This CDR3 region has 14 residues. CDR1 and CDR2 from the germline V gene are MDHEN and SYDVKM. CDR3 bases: TGTGCCAGCAGTTTACCCTCTAGCACAGATACGCAGTATTTT. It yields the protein CASSLPSSTDTQYF.

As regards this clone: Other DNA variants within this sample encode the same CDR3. The CDR3 region has the DNA TGTGCCACCAGCAGAGAGGGGAACACTGAAGCTTTCTTT. This gives the protein CATSREGNTEAFF. This chain connects TRBV15 to TRBJ1-1; D uncertain. V was clipped by 0 bases and J by 1 base, with 3 bases between them. Germline CDR1 LNHNV, CDR2 YYDKDF (reference sequence). The CDR3 totals 13 residues.

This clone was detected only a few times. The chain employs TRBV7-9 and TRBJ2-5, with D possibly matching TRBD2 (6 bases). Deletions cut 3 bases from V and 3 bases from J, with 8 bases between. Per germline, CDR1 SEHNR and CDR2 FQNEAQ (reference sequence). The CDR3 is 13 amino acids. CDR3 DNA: TGTGCCAGCAGCTTCTCGGGAGAAGAGACCCAGTACTTC. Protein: CASSFSGEETQYF.

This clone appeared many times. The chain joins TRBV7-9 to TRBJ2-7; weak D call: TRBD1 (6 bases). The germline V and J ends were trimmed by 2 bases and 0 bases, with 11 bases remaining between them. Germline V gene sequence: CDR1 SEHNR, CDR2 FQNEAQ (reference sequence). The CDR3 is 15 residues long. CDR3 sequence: CASSLPGAHSYEQYF. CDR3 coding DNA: TGTGCCAGCAGCTTACCAGGGGCGCACTCCTACGAGCAGTACTTC.

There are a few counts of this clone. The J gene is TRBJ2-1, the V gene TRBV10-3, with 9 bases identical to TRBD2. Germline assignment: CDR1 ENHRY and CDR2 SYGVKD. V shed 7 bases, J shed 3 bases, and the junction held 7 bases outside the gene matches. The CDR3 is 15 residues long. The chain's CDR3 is CAITDLAGYYNEQFF. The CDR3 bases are TGTGCCATCACCGACCTAGCGGGGTACTACAATGAGCAGTTCTTC.

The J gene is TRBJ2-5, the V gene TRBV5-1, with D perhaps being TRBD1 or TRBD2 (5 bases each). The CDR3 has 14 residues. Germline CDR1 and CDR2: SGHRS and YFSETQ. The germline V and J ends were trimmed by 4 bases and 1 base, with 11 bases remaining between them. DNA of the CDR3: TGCGCCAGCAGCGAGGGACGGAGCCAAGAGACCCAGTACTTC. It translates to CASSEGRSQETQYF.

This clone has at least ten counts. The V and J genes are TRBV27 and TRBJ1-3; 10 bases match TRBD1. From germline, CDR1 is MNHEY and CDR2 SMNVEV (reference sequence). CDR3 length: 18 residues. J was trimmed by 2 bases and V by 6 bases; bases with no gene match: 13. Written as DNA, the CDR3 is TGTGCCAGCAGCCGCGGGGACAGGGGTTCAGTAGCTGGAAACACCATATATTTT. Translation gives CASSRGDRGSVAGNTIYF.

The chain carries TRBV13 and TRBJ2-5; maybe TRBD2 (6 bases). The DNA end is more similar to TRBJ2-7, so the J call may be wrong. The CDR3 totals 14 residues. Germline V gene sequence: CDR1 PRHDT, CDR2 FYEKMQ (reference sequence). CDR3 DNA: TGTGCCAGCAGCTTAGGCGATCGGCGGGGCGAGCAGTACTTC. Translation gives CASSLGDRRGEQYF.

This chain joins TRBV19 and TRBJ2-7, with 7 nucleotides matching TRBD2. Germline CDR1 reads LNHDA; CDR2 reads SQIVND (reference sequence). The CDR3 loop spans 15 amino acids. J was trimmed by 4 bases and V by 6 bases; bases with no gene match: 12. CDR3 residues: CASSLLPGGLYEQYF. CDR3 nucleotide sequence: TGTGCCAGTAGCCTCCTTCCGGGGGGACTTTACGAGCAGTACTTC.

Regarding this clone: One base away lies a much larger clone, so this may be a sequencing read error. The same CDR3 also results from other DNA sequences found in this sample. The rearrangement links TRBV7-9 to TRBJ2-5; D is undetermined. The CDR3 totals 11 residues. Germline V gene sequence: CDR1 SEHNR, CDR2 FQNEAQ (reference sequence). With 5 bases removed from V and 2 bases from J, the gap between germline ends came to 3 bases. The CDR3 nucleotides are TGTGCCAGCAGCCGACAAGAGACCCAGTACTTC. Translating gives CASSRQETQYF.

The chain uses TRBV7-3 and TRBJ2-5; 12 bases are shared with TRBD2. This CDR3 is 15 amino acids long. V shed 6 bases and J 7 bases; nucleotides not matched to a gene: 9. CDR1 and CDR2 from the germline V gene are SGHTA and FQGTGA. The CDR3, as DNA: TGTGCCAGCAGTTCTGGACTAGCGGGGTCCGGGACCCAGTACTTC. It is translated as CASSSGLAGSGTQYF. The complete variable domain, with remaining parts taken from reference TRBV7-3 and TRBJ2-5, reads GAGVSQTPSNKVTEKGKYVELRCDPISGHTALYWYRQSLGQGPEFLIYFQGTGAADDSGLPNDRFFAVRPEGSVSTLKIQRTERGDSAVYLCASSSGLAGSGTQYFGPGTRLLVL.

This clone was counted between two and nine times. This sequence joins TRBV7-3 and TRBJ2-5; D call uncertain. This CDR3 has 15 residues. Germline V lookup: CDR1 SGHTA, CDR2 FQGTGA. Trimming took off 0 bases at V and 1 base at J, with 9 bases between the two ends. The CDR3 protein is CASSLTGNLQETQYF. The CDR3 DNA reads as TGTGCCAGCAGCTTAACAGGGAACCTCCAAGAGACCCAGTACTTC.

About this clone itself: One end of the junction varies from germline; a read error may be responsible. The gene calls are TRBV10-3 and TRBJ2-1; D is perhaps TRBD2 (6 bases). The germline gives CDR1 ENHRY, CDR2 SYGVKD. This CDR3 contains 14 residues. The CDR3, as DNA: TGTGCCAGCAGTGAATGGAGGGACCACAATGAGCAGTTCTTC. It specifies CASSEWRDHNEQFF.

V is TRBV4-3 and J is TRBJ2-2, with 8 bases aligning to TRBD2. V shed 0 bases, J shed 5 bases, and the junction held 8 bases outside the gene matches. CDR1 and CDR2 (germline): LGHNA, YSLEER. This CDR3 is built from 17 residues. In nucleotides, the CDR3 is TGCGCCAGCAGCCAAGAAGCCCAGCGGGAGTTAACCGGGGAGCTGTTTTTT. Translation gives CASSQEAQRELTGELFF.

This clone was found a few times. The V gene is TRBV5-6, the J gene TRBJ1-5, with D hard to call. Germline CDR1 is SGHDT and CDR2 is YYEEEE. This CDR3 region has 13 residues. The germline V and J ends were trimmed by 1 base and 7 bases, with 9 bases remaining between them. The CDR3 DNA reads TGTGCCAGCAGCTTGCCGGGGTCACAGCCCCAGCATTTT. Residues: CASSLPGSQPQHF.

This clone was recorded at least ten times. In DNA, the CDR3 is TGTGCCAGCAGCTTGGTGACAGGGGTCAATGAGCAGTTCTTC. Protein: CASSLVTGVNEQFF. J is TRBJ2-1 and V is TRBV7-9; TRBD1 matches 8 bases. J was trimmed by 6 bases and V by 3 bases; bases with no gene match: 4. The V gene's germline CDR1 is SEHNR and CDR2 FQNEAQ (reference sequence). The CDR3 spans 14 residues.

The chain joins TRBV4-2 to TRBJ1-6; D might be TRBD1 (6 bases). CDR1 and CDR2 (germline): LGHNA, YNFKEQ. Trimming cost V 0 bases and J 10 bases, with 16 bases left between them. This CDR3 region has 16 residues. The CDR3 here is CASSQDPPGAGSPLHF. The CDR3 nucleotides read TGTGCCAGCAGCCAAGACCCCCCGGGGGCGGGGTCACCCCTCCACTTT.

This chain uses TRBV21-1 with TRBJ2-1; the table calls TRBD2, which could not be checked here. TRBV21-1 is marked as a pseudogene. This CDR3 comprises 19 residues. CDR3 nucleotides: TGTGCCAGCAGCAAAGATATAGCGGGAGGGCAGAGCTCCTACAATGAGCAGTTCTTC. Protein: CASSKDIAGGQSSYNEQFF.

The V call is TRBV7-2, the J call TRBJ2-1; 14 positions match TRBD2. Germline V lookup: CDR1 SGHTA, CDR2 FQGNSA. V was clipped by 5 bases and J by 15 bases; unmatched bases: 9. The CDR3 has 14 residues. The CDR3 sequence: CASSTGLAGASRFF. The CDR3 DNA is TGTGCCAGCAGCACGGGACTAGCGGGAGCGAGTAGGTTCTTC.

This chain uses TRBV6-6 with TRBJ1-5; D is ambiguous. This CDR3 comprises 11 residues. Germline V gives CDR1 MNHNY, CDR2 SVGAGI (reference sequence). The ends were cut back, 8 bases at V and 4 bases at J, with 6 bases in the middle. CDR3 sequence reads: CASGVNQPQHF. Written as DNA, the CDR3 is TGTGCCAGCGGGGTAAATCAGCCCCAGCATTTT.

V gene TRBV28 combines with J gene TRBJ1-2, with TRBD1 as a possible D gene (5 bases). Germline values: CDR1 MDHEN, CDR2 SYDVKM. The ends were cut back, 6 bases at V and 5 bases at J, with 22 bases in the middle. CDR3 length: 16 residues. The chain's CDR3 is CASSPRGDASGYGYTF. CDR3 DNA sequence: TGTGCCAGCAGCCCTCGGGGGGACGCGTCGGGGTATGGCTACACCTTC.

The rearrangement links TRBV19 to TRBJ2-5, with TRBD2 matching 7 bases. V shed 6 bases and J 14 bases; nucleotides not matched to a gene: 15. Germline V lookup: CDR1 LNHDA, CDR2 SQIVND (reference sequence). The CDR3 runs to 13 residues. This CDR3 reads CASSNPGLADFYF. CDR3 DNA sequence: TGTGCCAGTAGCAACCCGGGGCTAGCGGATTTCTACTTC.

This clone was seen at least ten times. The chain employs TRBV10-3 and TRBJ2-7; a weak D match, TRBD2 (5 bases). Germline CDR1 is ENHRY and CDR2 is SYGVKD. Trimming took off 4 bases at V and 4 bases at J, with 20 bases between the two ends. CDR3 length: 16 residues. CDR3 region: CAISALPGSPVYEQYF. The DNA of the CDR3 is TGTGCCATCAGTGCCCTACCGGGGTCGCCTGTATACGAGCAGTACTTC.

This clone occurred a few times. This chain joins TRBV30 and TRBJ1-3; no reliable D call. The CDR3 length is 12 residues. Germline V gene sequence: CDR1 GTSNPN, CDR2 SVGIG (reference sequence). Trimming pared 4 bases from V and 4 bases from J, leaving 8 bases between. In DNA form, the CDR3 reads TGTGCCTGGACTGGTGCCGGAAACACCATATATTTT. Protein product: CAWTGAGNTIYF.

CDR3 residues: CASSQGDRVKNEQYF. As DNA, the CDR3 is TGCGCCAGCAGCCAAGGGGACAGGGTAAAAAACGAGCAGTACTTC. The chain employs TRBV4-1 and TRBJ2-7; 9 nucleotides match TRBD1. Germline assignment: CDR1 MGHRA and CDR2 YSYEKL. The CDR3 has 15 residues. V lost 1 base and J lost 5; bases outside the gene matches: 6.

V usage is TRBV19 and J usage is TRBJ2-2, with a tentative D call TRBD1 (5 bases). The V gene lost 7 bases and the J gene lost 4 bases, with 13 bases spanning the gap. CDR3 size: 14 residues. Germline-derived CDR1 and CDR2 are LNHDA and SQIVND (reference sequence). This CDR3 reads CASKQDWSTGELFF. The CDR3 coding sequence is TGTGCCAGTAAACAGGATTGGAGCACCGGGGAGCTGTTTTTT.

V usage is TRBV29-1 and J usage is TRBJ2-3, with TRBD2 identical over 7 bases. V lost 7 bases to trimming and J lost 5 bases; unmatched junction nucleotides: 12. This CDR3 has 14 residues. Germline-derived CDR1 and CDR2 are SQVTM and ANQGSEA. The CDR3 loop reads CSALIGGSVDTQYF. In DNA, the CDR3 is TGCAGCGCCCTGATAGGCGGGAGTGTAGATACGCAGTATTTT.

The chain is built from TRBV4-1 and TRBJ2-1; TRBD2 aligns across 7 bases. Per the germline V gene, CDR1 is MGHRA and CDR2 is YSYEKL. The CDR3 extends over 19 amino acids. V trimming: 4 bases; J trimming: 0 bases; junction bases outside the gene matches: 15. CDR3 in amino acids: CASSRSGEGGPSSYNEQFF. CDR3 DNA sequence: TGCGCCAGCAGCCGCAGTGGGGAGGGAGGGCCCAGCTCCTACAATGAGCAGTTCTTC.

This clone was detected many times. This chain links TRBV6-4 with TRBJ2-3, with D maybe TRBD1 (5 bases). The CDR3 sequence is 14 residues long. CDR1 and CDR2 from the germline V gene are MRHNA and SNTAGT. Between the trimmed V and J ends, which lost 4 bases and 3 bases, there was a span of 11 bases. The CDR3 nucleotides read TGTGCCAGCAGTGTTCAGGGCTATACAGATACGCAGTATTTT. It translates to CASSVQGYTDTQYF.